The 3 T cell receptor beta chains reported below all come from one sample, sequenced in a study of T cells expressing NK-cell markers. TCRdb reprocessed the 5' RACE reads, with one entry per CDR3 protein and no DNA. This repertoire includes around 470,000 distinct CDR3 sequences. The sample taken for sequencing was blood T cells: a sorted CD56 or NKG2C T cell subset, CD4+ or CD8+ T cells, or bulk PBMC T cells (not recorded which). These receptor sequences come from a woman in her 50s in good health.

The gene calls are TRBV5-1 and TRBJ2-1. The CDR3 extends over 17 amino acids. CDR1 SGHRS and CDR2 YFSETQ come from the germline V gene. The CDR3 is CASSLFALASSYNEQFF. The full variable domain, completed using reference TRBV5-1 and TRBJ2-1, is KAGVTQTPRYLIKTRGQQVTLSCSPISGHRSVSWYQQTPGQGLQFLFEYFSETQRNKGNFPGRFSGRQFSNSRSEMNVSTLELGDSALYLCASSLFALASSYNEQFFGPGTRLTVL.

The chain recombines TRBV15 with TRBJ2-7; TCRdb lists TRBD1, though no DNA is available to test this call. This CDR3 has 14 amino acids. The germline CDR1 and CDR2 sequences are LNHNV and YYDKDF (reference sequence). The CDR3 here is CATWGGTGTYEQYF.

This sequence joins TRBV5-1 and TRBJ1-2; absent DNA, TCRdb's TRBD1 call cannot be checked. This CDR3 has 16 amino acids. Germline V gives CDR1 SGHRS, CDR2 YFSETQ. CDR3 sequence: CASKRAVVLTLYGYTF.